This TCR beta chain was recorded in a study of control samples from healthy donors and cancer patients. The CDR3 totals 13 residues. Trimming stripped 1 base from V and 3 bases from J, with 4 bases between. Germline V gives CDR1 LGHDT, CDR2 YNNKEL (reference sequence). Here immunoSEQ multiplex PCR was the method, and the copy in TCRdb shows in-frame clones only, minus some. In the table there are 70,000 to 100,000 clones, roughly nine tenths of which are singletons. The chain joins TRBV3-1 (or the pseudogene TRBV3-2) to TRBJ2-1; no clear D gene. Sequenced input: blood. This clonotype was obtained from a woman aged 55-75 years in good health. CDR3 in amino acids: CASSQVGYNEQFF. In nucleotides, the CDR3 is TGTGCCAGCAGCCAAGTTGGCTACAATGAGCAGTTCTTC.